These T cell receptor beta chains were read from a single sample in a study of shared clonotypes between healthy human individuals. Profiling relied on immunoSEQ multiplex PCR, and the TCRdb table lists in-frame clones only, not all of them. The repertoire holds around 500,000 clones, 81% seen once, with roughly 13% in the top ten. What was sequenced was PBMCs. The receptors come from a woman aged 40 to 49 in good health. Some clones in this sample may be carry-over from other donors' samples. The CDR3 runs from the conserved cysteine through the conserved F or W. A D gene is named only where the DNA matches it firmly. Clone size is shown for a subset of rows, as once, few, many or a class of expanded clone.

>TRBV7-9|TRBD1|TRBJ2-3|NA
CASTPTGVTSDTQYF
TGTGCCAGCACACCGACAGGGGTTACGTCAGATACGCAGTATTTT
>TRBV10-3|NA|TRBJ2-3|NA
CAISAGEGPTDTQYF
TGTGCCATCAGTGCAGGGGAGGGCCCCACAGATACGCAGTATTTT
>TRBV5-1|TRBD1|TRBJ2-5|NA
CASSLVGTGSSQYF
TGCGCCAGCAGCTTGGTTGGGACAGGATCGTCCCAGTACTTC
>TRBV28|NA|TRBJ1-2|once
CASRQELYGYTF
TGTGCCAGCAGACAGGAGCTCTATGGCTACACCTTC
>TRBV9|TRBD1|TRBJ2-2|NA
CASRDRVNTGELFF
TGTGCCAGCAGGGACAGGGTAAACACCGGGGAGCTGTTTTTT
>TRBV7-9|NA|TRBJ1-1|NA
CASSSYNFKNTEAFF
TGTGCCAGCAGCTCTTACAATTTTAAGAACACTGAAGCTTTCTTT
>TRBV11-3|NA|TRBJ2-1|NA
CASSPLAADNEQFF
TGTGCCAGCAGCCCCCTAGCAGCCGACAATGAGCAGTTCTTC
>TRBV6-5|TRBD2|TRBJ2-7|NA
CASSTSLSGEQYF
TGTGCCAGTTCGACTAGCTTATCCGGCGAGCAGTACTTC
>TRBV7-6|NA|TRBJ2-7|once
CASRGLGAAEQYF
TGTGCCAGCCGGGGCCTTGGGGCGGCCGAGCAGTACTTC
>TRBV9|TRBD1|TRBJ2-7|NA
CASSVRGQGEQYF
TGTGCCAGCAGCGTCAGGGGGCAGGGGGAGCAGTACTTC
>TRBV7-9|TRBD1|TRBJ1-1|NA
CASSFTGDTEAFF
TGTGCCAGCAGCTTCACAGGGGACACTGAAGCTTTCTTT
>TRBV7-9|NA|TRBJ2-3|NA
CASSLGRPRGSKGGDTQYF
TGTGCCAGCAGCCTTGGACGCCCTAGGGGGAGTAAGGGGGGAGATACGCAGTATTTT
>TRBV5-1|NA|TRBJ2-7|NA
CASSLASGYEQYF
TGCGCCAGCAGCTTGGCCTCGGGGTACGAGCAGTACTTC
>TRBV2|NA|TRBJ1-1|NA
CASSSLDSTEAFF
TGTGCCAGCAGTTCACTGGACAGCACTGAAGCTTTCTTT
>TRBV6-5|TRBD2|TRBJ2-3|NA
CASSRTSGTPDTQYF
TGTGCCAGCAGCCGGACTAGCGGGACCCCAGATACGCAGTATTTT
>TRBV19|NA|TRBJ1-3|NA
CATGTFSGNTIYF
TGTGCCACGGGGACCTTCTCTGGAAACACCATATATTTT
>TRBV27|NA|TRBJ1-5|NA
CASSLFVGVQPQHF
TGTGCCAGCAGTTTATTTGTGGGAGTCCAGCCCCAGCATTTT
>TRBV9|TRBD1|TRBJ2-5|NA
CASSFTGTGGGRTQETQYF
TGTGCCAGCAGCTTTACCGGGACAGGGGGCGGAAGAACTCAAGAGACCCAGTACTTC
>TRBV25-1|NA|TRBJ2-2|NA
CASSERNTGELFF
TGTGCCAGCAGTGAGCGGAACACCGGGGAGCTGTTTTTT
>TRBV28|TRBD2|TRBJ2-7|NA
CASSLKLLAGKEYEQYF
TGTGCCAGCAGTTTAAAACTACTAGCGGGAAAAGAGTACGAGCAGTACTTC
>TRBV6-1|TRBD1|TRBJ1-3|once
CASSEGTGLSGNTIYF
TGTGCCAGCAGTGAAGGGACAGGGCTGTCTGGAAACACCATATATTTT
>TRBV2|TRBD2|TRBJ2-7|once
CASRGRAYEQYF
TGTGCCAGTAGAGGGAGGGCATACGAGCAGTACTTC
>TRBV5-6|NA|TRBJ1-1|NA
CASSPPAGDTEAFF
TGTGCCAGCAGCCCCCCGGCAGGGGACACTGAAGCTTTCTTT
>TRBV7-9|TRBD2|TRBJ2-3|few
CASSSSGRDTDTQYF
TGTGCCAGCAGCTCTAGCGGGAGGGACACAGATACGCAGTATTTT
>TRBV10-3|NA|TRBJ1-2|NA
CAISDRGTADGYTF
TGTGCCATCAGTGATAGAGGGACGGCGGATGGCTACACCTTC
>TRBV28|TRBD1|TRBJ1-5|NA
CASSGTGGQPQHF
TGTGCCAGCAGTGGGACAGGGGGTCAGCCCCAGCATTTT
>TRBV7-9|NA|TRBJ2-6|few
CASSLSGSGANVLTF
TGTGCCAGCAGCTTGTCGGGGTCTGGGGCCAACGTCCTGACTTTC
>TRBV4-1|TRBD2|TRBJ2-1|NA
CASSQGTWLAANENDEQFF
TGCGCCAGCAGCCAAGGAACCTGGCTAGCGGCTAACGAGAACGATGAGCAGTTCTTC
>TRBV6-6|NA|TRBJ2-7|NA
CASSYGQAQSSYEQYF
TGTGCCAGCAGTTACGGTCAGGCACAGAGCTCCTACGAGCAGTACTTC
>TRBV5-1|NA|TRBJ2-7|NA
CASSLDSGSYEQYF
TGCGCCAGCAGCTTGGACTCAGGTTCCTACGAGCAGTACTTC
>TRBV11-2|TRBD2|TRBJ2-7|NA
CASSLSGATYEQYF
TGTGCCAGCAGCCTTAGCGGGGCTACCTACGAGCAGTACTTC
>TRBV28|NA|TRBJ1-5|NA
CASRSIGSFKPQHF
TGTGCCAGCAGATCTATTGGGTCGTTTAAGCCCCAGCATTTT
>TRBV7-9|TRBD1|TRBJ1-4|NA
CASSPGQGLEKLFF
TGTGCCAGCAGCCCGGGACAGGGATTGGAAAAACTGTTTTTT
>TRBV6-5|NA|TRBJ2-1|NA
CASRGRVGFEQFF
TGTGCCAGCAGGGGCCGGGTGGGCTTTGAGCAGTTCTTC
>TRBV21-1|NA|TRBJ2-3|few
CASSRDNGDTQYF
TGTGCCAGCAGCAGGGATAACGGAGATACGCAGTATTTT
>TRBV2|NA|TRBJ2-1|NA
CASSELLADTYNEQFF
TGTGCCAGCAGTGAACTCCTAGCCGATACCTACAATGAGCAGTTCTTC
>TRBV28|NA|TRBJ2-7|NA
CASSRRTSYEQYF
TGTGCCAGCAGCCGACGGACATCCTACGAGCAGTACTTC
>TRBV5-1|NA|TRBJ1-1|NA
CASSEQGAIMNTEAFF
TGCGCCAGCAGCGAACAGGGAGCGATCATGAACACTGAAGCTTTCTTT
>TRBV27|NA|TRBJ1-2|NA
CASSLSPNGGNGYTF
TGTGCCAGCAGTTTATCGCCCAACGGGGGGAATGGCTACACCTTC
>TRBV19|TRBD2|TRBJ2-7|NA
CASSIRTSSYEQYF
TGTGCCAGTAGTATCCGGACTAGCTCCTACGAGCAGTACTTC
>TRBV18|NA|TRBJ2-3|NA
CASSPPYSPPGDTQYF
TGTGCCAGCTCACCACCGTATAGCCCGCCTGGGGATACGCAGTATTTT
>TRBV5-1|NA|TRBJ2-3|NA
CASIRGGQGPDTQYF
TGCGCCAGCATCCGGGGGGGACAGGGACCAGATACGCAGTATTTT
>TRBV18|TRBD1|TRBJ2-1|NA
CASSPSQGAYNEQFF
TGTGCCAGCTCGCCCAGTCAGGGGGCCTACAATGAGCAGTTCTTC
>TRBV27|TRBD2|TRBJ2-7|NA
CASSIRAGASYEQYF
TGTGCCAGCAGTATTCGAGCGGGAGCCTCCTACGAGCAGTACTTC
>TRBV4-3|NA|TRBJ1-4|NA
CASSQDKGWNEKLFF
TGCGCCAGCAGCCAAGATAAGGGGTGGAATGAAAAACTGTTTTTT
>TRBV4-1|TRBD2|TRBJ2-5|NA
CASSQGVAGDGETQYF
TGCGCCAGCAGCCAAGGAGTAGCGGGAGACGGGGAGACCCAGTACTTC
>TRBV19|TRBD1|TRBJ1-2|many
CASSIGTGANYGYTF
TGTGCCAGTAGTATCGGGACAGGAGCTAACTATGGCTACACCTTC
>TRBV5-1|NA|TRBJ2-7|once
CASSLGTAFSYEQYF
TGCGCCAGCAGCTTGGGGACTGCCTTCTCCTACGAGCAGTACTTC
>TRBV27|NA|TRBJ1-1|NA
CASSPGPGMNTEAFF
TGTGCCAGCAGTCCCGGACCGGGAATGAACACTGAAGCTTTCTTT
>TRBV19|NA|TRBJ2-2|NA
CASRSPKRTGELFF
TGTGCCAGTAGATCCCCAAAGCGGACCGGGGAGCTGTTTTTT
>TRBV28|NA|TRBJ2-6|NA
CAIHTSGANVLTF
TGTGCCATCCACACCTCTGGGGCCAACGTCCTGACTTTC
>TRBV7-6|TRBD2|TRBJ2-3|NA
CASSSLAGGRTDTQYF
TGTGCCAGCAGTTCTTTAGCGGGGGGTCGCACAGATACGCAGTATTTT
>TRBV5-4|NA|TRBJ2-3|once
CASSFLQNTDTQYF
TGTGCCAGCAGCTTTCTACAGAACACAGATACGCAGTATTTT
>TRBV30|NA|TRBJ2-1|NA
CAWSQYVARSEQFF
TGTGCCTGGAGTCAATATGTCGCGAGGAGTGAGCAGTTCTTC
>TRBV4-1|TRBD1|TRBJ1-1|NA
CASSQDRTGYTEAFF
TGCGCCAGCAGCCAAGATAGGACAGGGTACACTGAAGCTTTCTTT